This T cell receptor beta chain was sequenced in a study of shared clonotypes between healthy human individuals. Looking at the study overall: Per donor, three plates held CD4 naive cells, three held CD4 memory, two held CD8 naive and one held CD8 memory.

This clone appeared once. TCRdb's table, derived via immunoSEQ multiplex PCR, lists solely in-frame clones and lacks some. This table holds under 600,000 clones, about 96% found once. V dropped 4 bases and J dropped 9; count of bases not matched to a gene: 9. Looked up from germline, CDR1 is SGHRS and CDR2 is YFSETQ. The CDR3 sequence is 15 residues long. Sequenced sample: naive CD4+ T cells sorted from blood. Subset in this sample: CD45RA+ positively selected. The TCR originated in a woman in her 30s in good health. The chain joins TRBV5-1 to TRBJ2-1, with TRBD2 identical over 11 bases. The CDR3 bases are TGCGCCAGCAGCCCACTAGGACTAGCGGGTACTGAGCAGTTCTTC. Encoded protein: CASSPLGLAGTEQFF.